This TCR beta chain comes out of a study of T cell responses to AZD1222 COVID-19 vaccine. Study outcomes and limitations: Sampling captured repertoires only after the peak T cell response.

Of note for this clone: Its antigen is unidentified.

Pooling was applied to second doses at about 4 or about 12 weeks. Assay used: immunoSEQ multiplex PCR; TCRdb lists only in-frame clones, some missing. The table includes 15,000 or so clones, 80% detected once. Sequencing was performed on peripheral blood, taken 28 days after the second AZD1222 dose. The sequence came from an adult who received the AZD1222 COVID-19 vaccine.

Here the CDR3 reads CASSPVSGNTIYF. For the CDR3, the DNA is TGTGCCAGCTCACCGGTCTCTGGAAACACCATATATTTT. The chain carries TRBV18 and TRBJ1-3; no firm D call. The CDR3 is 13 residues long. The V gene's germline CDR1 is KGHSH and CDR2 LQKENI. V was pared by 3 bases and J by 0 bases, with 3 bases between. The full variable domain, its missing parts supplied by reference TRBV18 and TRBJ1-3, is NAGVMQNPRHLVRRRGQEARLRCSPMKGHSHVYWYRQLPEEGLKFMVYLQKENIIDESGMPKERFSAEFPKEGPSILRIQQVVRGDSAAYFCASSPVSGNTIYFGEGSWLTVV.